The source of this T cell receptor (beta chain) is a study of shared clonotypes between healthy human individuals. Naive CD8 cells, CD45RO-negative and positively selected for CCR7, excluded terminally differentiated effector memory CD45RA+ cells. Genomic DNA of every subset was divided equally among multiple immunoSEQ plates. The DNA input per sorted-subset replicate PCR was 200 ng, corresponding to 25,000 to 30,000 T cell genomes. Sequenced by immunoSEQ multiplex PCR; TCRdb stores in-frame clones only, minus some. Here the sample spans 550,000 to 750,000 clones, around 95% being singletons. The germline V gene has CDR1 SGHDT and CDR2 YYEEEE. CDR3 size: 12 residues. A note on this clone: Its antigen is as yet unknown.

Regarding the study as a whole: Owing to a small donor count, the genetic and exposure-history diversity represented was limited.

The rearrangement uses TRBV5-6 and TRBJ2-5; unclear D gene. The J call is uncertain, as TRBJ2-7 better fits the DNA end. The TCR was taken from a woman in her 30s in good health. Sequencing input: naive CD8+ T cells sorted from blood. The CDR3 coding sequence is TGTGCCAGCAGCTTGATACACTACGAGCAGTACTTC. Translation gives CASSLIHYEQYF.